These 3 T cell receptor beta chains share one sample of origin, sequenced in a study of T cells in narcolepsy (dated by TCRdb to between 2017 and 2018). Library preparation employed the immunoSEQ multiplex PCR assay. TCRdb holds this immuneACCESS table with in-frame rearrangements only. Some clones are missing; in checked studies, unresolved V genes explain under half, and the rest has no known cause. Present in this sample are more than 20,000 clones, roughly 94% of which were seen just once. Under 1.3% of the sample belongs to the ten largest clones. Sequencing used CD45RA- memory CD4+ T cells from PBMCs. Interpreted using the paper, the cell subset or site label stands for: memory T cells sorted ex vivo from peripheral blood. Source of these receptors: a human donor with narcolepsy.

The V call is TRBV20-1, the J call TRBJ2-5; D gene uncertain. Per germline, CDR1 DFQATT and CDR2 SNEGSKA (reference sequence). Trimming removed 3 bases from V and 3 bases from J, with 5 bases in between. The CDR3 has 11 residues. The CDR3 DNA follows: TGCAGTGCTAGTGTGAAAGAGACCCAGTACTTC. It yields the protein CSASVKETQYF.

This clone was detected a few times. The chain joins TRBV4-2 to TRBJ2-3; no reliable D call. V shed 1 base and J shed 1 base, with 9 bases lying between them. The CDR3 has 15 amino acids. CDR1 is LGHNA and CDR2 is YNFKEQ in the germline V gene. CDR3 sequence (DNA): TGTGCCAGCAGCCAAGTAGGTCCGGGCACAGATACGCAGTATTTT. As protein: CASSQVGPGTDTQYF.

The genes are TRBV5-1 and TRBJ2-2; the D call may be TRBD1 or TRBD2 (6 bases each). There are 14 residues in the CDR3. The germline V gene has CDR1 SGHRS and CDR2 YFSETQ. V dropped 5 bases and J dropped 6 bases, with 14 bases sitting between them. CDR3 loop: CASRPGAQAGELFF. The CDR3 nucleotides read TGCGCCAGCAGGCCGGGGGCGCAGGCCGGGGAGCTGTTTTTT.